A single sample is the source of the 32 T cell receptor beta chains below, sequenced in a study of blood T cell repertoires in COVID-19. Here immunoSEQ multiplex PCR was the method, and the copy in TCRdb shows in-frame clones only, minus some. The table includes some 80,000 clones, approximately 92% detected once. The sample consisted of peripheral blood. The receptors stem from a woman older than 75 with acute or convalescent COVID-19.

The chain is built from TRBV6-2 or TRBV6-3 and TRBJ1-1; 7 bases agree with TRBD1. Germline V gene data show CDR1 as MNHEY and CDR2 as SVGEGT. The CDR3 has 15 amino acids. Trimming at V came to 5 bases and at J to 0 bases, leaving 6 bases not matched to a gene. As DNA, the CDR3 is TGTGCCAGCAGTACGGGACAGATCATGAACACTGAAGCTTTCTTT. The encoded protein is CASSTGQIMNTEAFF.

This clone was detected only once. The V and J genes are TRBV4-3 and TRBJ1-6; 8 bases align to TRBD1. CDR1 is LGHNA and CDR2 is YSLEER in the germline V gene. The junction had 9 bases not matched to a gene; V was cut back by 1 base and J by 10 bases. This CDR3 region has 16 residues. CDR3 nucleotide sequence: TGCGCCAGCAGCCAAGGGTCCGGACAGGGTCGGTCACCCCTCCACTTT. It is translated as CASSQGSGQGRSPLHF.

This chain connects TRBV5-4 to TRBJ1-1; D is possibly TRBD1 (6 bases). Germline V gene data show CDR1 as SGHNT and CDR2 as YYREEE (reference sequence). Trimming stripped 3 bases from V and 1 base from J, with 10 bases between. This CDR3 spans 14 amino acids. CDR3: CASSSGTSNTEAFF. CDR3 bases: TGTGCCAGCAGCTCCGGGACATCGAACACTGAAGCTTTCTTT.

This chain connects TRBV9 to TRBJ1-5, with D perhaps matching TRBD1 (6 bases). CDR1 is SGDLS and CDR2 is YYNGEE in the germline V gene. This CDR3 is 16 amino acids long. Between the trimmed V and J ends, which lost 2 bases and 0 bases, there was a span of 12 bases. The DNA for the CDR3 is TGTGCCAGCAGCGTCCGGACAGCGGATAGCAATCAGCCCCAGCATTTT. Its protein is CASSVRTADSNQPQHF.

The rearrangement uses TRBV7-2 and TRBJ1-3; 8 bases align to TRBD1. The CDR3 is 17 residues long. The V and J ends lost 3 bases and 1 base, in that order; junction bases with no gene match: 8. CDR1 is SGHTA and CDR2 is FQGNSA in the germline V gene. CDR3 sequence: CASSLDRVFSSGNTIYF. CDR3 bases: TGTGCCAGCAGCTTGGACAGGGTTTTCAGTTCTGGAAACACCATATATTTT.

The V and J genes are TRBV7-2 and TRBJ2-3; 9 nucleotides align to TRBD2. V trimming: 2 bases; J trimming: 6 bases; junction bases outside the gene matches: 6. This CDR3 region has 15 residues. Per the germline V gene, CDR1 is SGHTA and CDR2 is FQGNSA. The CDR3 is CASSLRSGGLDTQYF. CDR3 sequence (DNA): TGTGCCAGCAGCTTAAGGAGCGGGGGGCTGGATACGCAGTATTTT. The entire variable domain, with the rest obtained from reference TRBV7-2 and TRBJ2-3, is as follows: GAGVSQSPSNKVTEKGKDVELRCDPISGHTALYWYRQSLGQGLEFLIYFQGNSAPDKSGLPSDRFSAERTGGSVSTLTIQRTQQEDSAVYLCASSLRSGGLDTQYFGPGTRLTVL.

The V gene is TRBV3-1 (or the pseudogene TRBV3-2), the J gene TRBJ2-3; 8 bases are a match to TRBD2. The CDR3 loop spans 18 amino acids. Trimming at V came to 1 base and at J to 5 bases, leaving 14 bases not matched to a gene. The V gene's germline CDR1 is LGHDT and CDR2 YNNKEL (reference sequence). Here the CDR3 DNA reads TGTGCCAGCAGCCAAGGGTGGTTGGTAGCGGGGATAGAAGATACGCAGTATTTT. Translated: CASSQGWLVAGIEDTQYF.

The CDR3 DNA reads TGTGCCAGCAGCCACGGGACTAGCGGGGAGTATCAAGAGACCCAGTACTTC. It translates to CASSHGTSGEYQETQYF. The chain uses TRBV7-9 and TRBJ2-5, with 13 nucleotides matching TRBD2. Trimming cost V 5 bases and J 2 bases; bases outside gene matches: 8. CDR1 is SEHNR and CDR2 is FQNEAQ in the germline V gene (reference sequence). The CDR3 totals 17 residues.

The genes are TRBV9 and TRBJ2-4, with TRBD2 matching 9 bases. Looked up from germline, CDR1 is SGDLS and CDR2 is YYNGEE. The CDR3 covers 17 residues. J gave up 3 bases and V 4 bases, and 11 bases lay outside the gene matches. The CDR3, as DNA: TGTGCCAGCAGCCCGACAGCGGGAGGTGGAGGCAAAAACATTCAGTACTTC. This sequence encodes CASSPTAGGGGKNIQYF.

This clone was detected a few times. This chain joins TRBV23-1 and TRBJ1-5; 7 nucleotides agree with TRBD1. TRBV23-1 is placed among ORFs of uncertain function. Trimming cost V 7 bases and J 3 bases; bases outside gene matches: 12. The CDR3 loop spans 16 amino acids. CDR3 region: CASKTPTGRLNQPQHF. CDR3 coding DNA: TGCGCCAGCAAAACTCCGACAGGGCGCCTCAATCAGCCCCAGCATTTT.

The CDR3 region is CATRGTGVYEQFF. DNA for the CDR3: TGTGCCACCAGGGGGACAGGGGTTTATGAGCAGTTCTTC. The rearrangement joins TRBV24-1 to TRBJ2-1, with 10 bases lining up with TRBD1. Germline CDR1 KGHDR, CDR2 SFDVKD. This CDR3 has 13 residues. V shed 7 bases and J 8 bases; nucleotides not matched to a gene: 4.

The rearrangement links TRBV28 to TRBJ1-1; TRBD1 is a possible D gene (5 bases). V shed 7 bases and J shed 3 bases, with 12 bases lying between them. The V gene's germline CDR1 is MDHEN and CDR2 SYDVKM. There are 13 residues in the CDR3. The DNA for the CDR3 is TGTGCCAGCACCCTCAGGGAAGACACTGAAGCTTTCTTT. Protein: CASTLREDTEAFF.

This clone came up once. The chain joins TRBV6-5 to TRBJ2-1, with 8 bases lining up with TRBD2. Germline lookup yields CDR1 MNHEY and CDR2 SVGAGI. V gave up 0 bases and J gave up 9 bases; unmatched junction bases: 10. The CDR3 is 16 amino acids. The CDR3 nucleotides are TGTGCCAGCAGTTACTCGTATTACGGGGGGGCCAGTGAGCAGTTCTTC. Translating gives CASSYSYYGGASEQFF.

The gene calls are TRBV11-2 and TRBJ2-5, with D possibly matching TRBD2 (5 bases). This CDR3 comprises 13 residues. Trimming stripped 5 bases from V and 4 bases from J, with 11 bases between. Germline V CDR1 and CDR2: SGHAT, FQNNGV. CDR3 residues: CASSPTGLETQYF. The CDR3 coding sequence is TGTGCCAGCAGCCCCACGGGGTTAGAGACCCAGTACTTC. The complete variable domain, with remaining parts taken from reference TRBV11-2 and TRBJ2-5, reads EAGVAQSPRYKIIEKRQSVAFWCNPISGHATLYWYQQILGQGPKLLIQFQNNGVVDDSQLPKDRFSAERLKGVDSTLKIQPAKLEDSAVYLCASSPTGLETQYFGPGTRLLVL.

The chain employs TRBV10-3 and TRBJ1-1, with 8 bases fitting TRBD1. Losses at the gene ends were 6 bases for V and 6 bases for J; bases not matched to a gene: 12. Germline lookup yields CDR1 ENHRY and CDR2 SYGVKD. There are 15 residues in the CDR3. The CDR3 is CAIRRQGITTAEAFF. The CDR3 DNA follows: TGTGCCATCAGGAGACAGGGGATTACCACGGCTGAAGCTTTCTTT.

This clone has more than one count but fewer than ten. V gene TRBV7-9 combines with J gene TRBJ2-7, with a weak D call TRBD1 (5 bases). V was trimmed by 2 bases and J by 6 bases, leaving 8 bases between them. The CDR3 extends over 12 amino acids. Germline CDR1 and CDR2: SEHNR and FQNEAQ (reference sequence). In nucleotides, the CDR3 is TGTGCCAGCAGCTTACAGGGCGTCGAGCAGTACTTC. It encodes CASSLQGVEQYF.

The rearrangement links TRBV19 to TRBJ2-7; 9 bases fit TRBD1. Germline assignment: CDR1 LNHDA and CDR2 SQIVND (reference sequence). The ends lost 5 bases at V and 2 bases at J; junction bases unmatched: 10. The CDR3 totals 16 residues. The CDR3 is CASSRTAQGATYEQYF. CDR3 coding DNA: TGTGCCAGTAGTCGGACGGCACAGGGGGCTACCTACGAGCAGTACTTC.

This chain connects TRBV6-5 to TRBJ1-1; no definite D call. This CDR3 has 12 residues. Germline CDR1 MNHEY, CDR2 SVGAGI. V lost 8 bases and J lost 5, with 12 bases in between. The CDR3 loop is CASLREWTEAFF. Here the CDR3 DNA reads TGTGCCAGCCTAAGGGAGTGGACTGAAGCTTTCTTT.

The chain uses TRBV7-8 and TRBJ1-1; 7 nucleotides line up with TRBD1. V dropped 5 bases and J dropped 1; count of bases not matched to a gene: 4. Germline V lookup: CDR1 SGHVS, CDR2 FQNEAQ. This CDR3 has 14 residues. CDR3 sequence: CASSRTGRNTEAFF. The CDR3 DNA reads as TGTGCCAGCAGCAGGACAGGAAGGAACACTGAAGCTTTCTTT.

The chain joins TRBV4-1 to TRBJ2-7; 7 bases are a match to TRBD1. The ends lost 2 bases at V and 2 bases at J; junction bases unmatched: 9. Germline V lookup: CDR1 MGHRA, CDR2 YSYEKL. CDR3 length: 16 residues. The CDR3 reads CASSQPGQSRTYEQYF. CDR3 sequence (DNA): TGCGCCAGCAGCCAACCGGGACAGTCCCGTACCTACGAGCAGTACTTC.

The genes are TRBV28 and TRBJ2-7, with 7 bases aligning to TRBD1. CDR3 length: 16 residues. CDR1 is MDHEN, CDR2 SYDVKM, per germline. With 3 bases clipped from V and 7 bases from J, the junction kept 15 bases outside the gene matches. DNA for the CDR3: TGTGCCAGCAGTTTTCGCGAGACAGGGCGATCTGGGGAGCAGTACTTC. Translated, it gives CASSFRETGRSGEQYF.

The V gene is TRBV5-1, the J gene TRBJ1-2; TRBD1 agrees at 10 bases. After removal of 0 bases from V and 2 bases from J, the junction contained 1 base not matched to a gene. Looked up from germline, CDR1 is SGHRS and CDR2 is YFSETQ. This CDR3 contains 15 residues. The CDR3 DNA reads as TGCGCCAGCAGCTTGGGACAGGGGGCGAACTATGGCTACACCTTC. It is translated as CASSLGQGANYGYTF. Supplemented by reference TRBV5-1 and TRBJ1-2, the full variable domain reads KAGVTQTPRYLIKTRGQQVTLSCSPISGHRSVSWYQQTPGQGLQFLFEYFSETQRNKGNFPGRFSGRQFSNSRSEMNVSTLELGDSALYLCASSLGQGANYGYTFGSGTRLTVV.

V and J are TRBV7-6 and TRBJ2-7; 9 bases line up with TRBD1. CDR1 and CDR2 (germline): SGHVS, FNYEAQ. The CDR3 loop spans 16 amino acids. The J segment lost 3 bases and the V segment lost 1 base, leaving 7 bases of the junction unmatched. Here the CDR3 DNA reads TGTGCCAGCAGCTTAGTTCGGGGACAGGGAAACTACGAGCAGTACTTC. Translation gives CASSLVRGQGNYEQYF. Using reference TRBV7-6 and TRBJ2-7 for the parts outside the CDR3, the full variable domain is GAGVSQSPRYKVTKRGQDVALRCDPISGHVSLYWYRQALGQGPEFLTYFNYEAQQDKSGLPNDRFSAERPEGSISTLTIQRTEQRDSAMYRCASSLVRGQGNYEQYFGPGTRLTVT.

The V call is TRBV11-2, the J call TRBJ2-3; D possibly corresponds to TRBD2 (5 bases). CDR3 length: 15 residues. Trimming removed 5 bases from V and 0 bases from J, with 12 bases in between. In germline, CDR1 is SGHAT, CDR2 FQNNGV. The CDR3 spells CASSISASSTDTQYF. The CDR3 DNA follows: TGTGCCAGCAGCATTAGCGCCTCGAGCACAGATACGCAGTATTTT.

The chain joins TRBV27 to TRBJ2-2; D not certain. V shed 2 bases and J shed 4 bases, with 8 bases lying between them. CDR3 size: 14 residues. Germline CDR1 reads MNHEY; CDR2 reads SMNVEV (reference sequence). DNA for the CDR3: TGTGCCAGCAGTTTACGTGTATTCACCGGGGAGCTGTTTTTT. Its translation is CASSLRVFTGELFF.

This chain links TRBV19 with TRBJ2-5; perhaps TRBD2 as D (6 bases). Germline V lookup: CDR1 LNHDA, CDR2 SQIVND (reference sequence). The V end was cut by 2 bases, the J end by 4 bases, with 17 bases between. The CDR3 consists of 16 residues. DNA of the CDR3: TGTGCCAGTAGTATACAGGGACTTAGAGGCGGAGAGACCCAGTACTTC. It codes for CASSIQGLRGGETQYF.

The CDR3 spells CASSQDWGKRGTGELFF. The DNA of the CDR3 is TGCGCCAGCAGCCAAGATTGGGGAAAGCGCGGGACCGGGGAGCTGTTTTTT. J is TRBJ2-2 and V is TRBV4-3, with a possible D match to TRBD2 (5 bases). The CDR3 is 17 residues long. Germline loops: CDR1 LGHNA, CDR2 YSLEER. V lost 0 bases and J lost 5, with 16 bases in between.

V is TRBV14 and J is TRBJ2-7; weak D call: TRBD2 (6 bases). Trimming removed 1 base from V and 3 bases from J, with 16 bases in between. CDR1 is SGHDN and CDR2 is FVKESK in the germline V gene. This CDR3 contains 16 residues. CDR3 DNA sequence: TGTGCCAGCAGCCAAGGGGCCCAGACTAGAAACTACGAGCAGTACTTC. It translates to CASSQGAQTRNYEQYF.

The genes are TRBV6-1 and TRBJ1-2; D not certain. In germline, CDR1 is MNHNS, CDR2 SASEGT. The V end was cut by 6 bases, the J end by 9 bases, with 11 bases between. The CDR3 is 11 residues long. The CDR3 is CASSPGYRYTF. DNA of the CDR3: TGTGCCAGCAGCCCGGGATATCGCTACACCTTC.

The genes are TRBV6-5 and TRBJ2-2, with D possibly being TRBD2 (6 bases). V was shortened by 4 bases and J by 1 base, with 10 bases between the two germline ends. CDR3 length equals 15 residues. CDR1 MNHEY and CDR2 SVGAGI come from the germline V gene. The CDR3 reads CASSWGDLNTGELFF. The CDR3 DNA reads as TGTGCCAGCAGTTGGGGGGATTTGAACACCGGGGAGCTGTTTTTT.

The chain carries TRBV3-1 (or the pseudogene TRBV3-2) and TRBJ2-7; D not resolved. The CDR3 is 13 residues long. V was clipped by 3 bases and J by 4 bases, with 10 bases between them. Looked up from germline, CDR1 is LGHDT and CDR2 is YNNKEL (reference sequence). In DNA form, the CDR3 reads TGTGCCAGCAGCCAGCACCCAGGTTACGAGCAGTACTTC. This codes for CASSQHPGYEQYF.

The chain is built from TRBV9 and TRBJ2-5, with TRBD1 identical over 7 bases. The CDR3 is 13 residues long. With V trimmed by 2 bases and J by 13 bases, 11 bases remained unmatched. The germline gives CDR1 SGDLS, CDR2 YYNGEE. CDR3 in amino acids: CASSVGTAEPRYF. The CDR3 DNA is TGTGCCAGCAGCGTCGGGACAGCCGAGCCCCGGTACTTC.